The 32 T cell receptor beta chains reported below all come from one sample, sequenced in a study of OX40 agonist ivuxolimab in advanced cancers. Clones were sequenced by immunoSEQ multiplex PCR, and TCRdb holds only the in-frame ones, with some missing. The sample contains approximately 68,000 clones, roughly nine tenths of which appear only once. Sequenced here: CD4+ or CD8+ T cells sorted from blood, sampled in a trial of the OX40 agonist ivuxolimab. These receptors all stem from an adult with an advanced solid tumor such as melanoma, head and neck, liver or kidney cancer.

The chain recombines TRBV28 with TRBJ2-7; 7 bases agree with TRBD2. Germline CDR1 and CDR2: MDHEN and SYDVKM. V was clipped by 2 bases and J by 2 bases; unmatched bases: 9. This CDR3 region has 16 residues. The CDR3 reads CASSLRGLADAYEQYF. The CDR3 bases are TGTGCCAGCAGTTTACGCGGCCTAGCGGACGCCTACGAGCAGTACTTC.

The J gene is TRBJ1-1, the V gene TRBV19, with D possibly matching TRBD1 (5 bases). The germline V gene encodes CDR1 LNHDA and CDR2 SQIVND (reference sequence). Trimming pared 3 bases from V and 8 bases from J, leaving 13 bases between. CDR3 length equals 13 residues. The CDR3 loop reads CASSMSPGEEAFF. The CDR3 DNA reads TGTGCCAGTAGTATGTCCCCGGGGGAAGAAGCTTTCTTT.

The genes are TRBV11-2 and TRBJ1-6; D is unclear. The CDR3 extends over 14 amino acids. Germline lookup yields CDR1 SGHAT and CDR2 FQNNGV. With 2 bases removed from V and 4 bases from J, the gap between germline ends came to 6 bases. The CDR3 DNA is TGTGCCAGCAGCTTAACGGCGTATAATTCACCCCTCCACTTT. Encoded protein: CASSLTAYNSPLHF.

This chain joins TRBV27 and TRBJ1-5; no clear D. The CDR3 is made up of 14 amino acids. Germline CDR1 and CDR2: MNHEY and SMNVEV (reference sequence). V was shortened by 2 bases and J by 0 bases, with 5 bases between the two germline ends. CDR3 nucleotide sequence: TGTGCCAGCAGTTTAGGTTCTAGCAATCAGCCCCAGCATTTT. Protein sequence: CASSLGSSNQPQHF.

The chain uses TRBV13 and TRBJ2-5, with 7 bases fitting TRBD2. This CDR3 comprises 14 residues. With V trimmed by 5 bases and J by 5 bases, 8 bases remained unmatched. Germline values: CDR1 PRHDT, CDR2 FYEKMQ (reference sequence). Here the CDR3 DNA reads TGTGCCAGCAGCCCGCGGGGGTTCCGGGAGACCCAGTACTTC. Its translation is CASSPRGFRETQYF. Full variable domain (missing parts from reference TRBV13 and TRBJ2-5): AAGVIQSPRHLIKEKRETATLKCYPIPRHDTVYWYQQGPGQDPQFLISFYEKMQSDKGSIPDRFSAQQFSDYHSELNMSSLELGDSALYFCASSPRGFRETQYFGPGTRLLVL.

The chain couples TRBV5-6 to TRBJ2-7, with D maybe TRBD2 (5 bases). V lost 0 bases and J 2 bases, leaving 15 bases between the germline ends. CDR3 length: 16 residues. Germline lookup yields CDR1 SGHDT and CDR2 YYEEEE. The CDR3 spells CASSLGGLLETYEQYF. The DNA for the CDR3 is TGTGCCAGCAGCTTGGGTGGACTCCTCGAAACCTACGAGCAGTACTTC.

This sequence joins TRBV6-1 and TRBJ1-2; D is possibly TRBD1 (5 bases). CDR3 size: 13 residues. CDR1 MNHNS and CDR2 SASEGT come from the germline V gene. V lost 2 bases to trimming and J lost 3 bases, with 7 bases between them. The CDR3: CASSEWTHYGYTF. In DNA, the CDR3 is TGTGCCAGCAGTGAATGGACACACTATGGCTACACCTTC.

The chain uses TRBV6-5 and TRBJ1-2; no reliable D call. V lost 2 bases to trimming and J lost 4 bases, with 11 bases between them. The CDR3 is made up of 14 amino acids. The germline V gene encodes CDR1 MNHEY and CDR2 SVGAGI. CDR3 DNA: TGTGCCAGCAGTTACCTCCCTGCAGCCTATGGCTACACCTTC. Its protein is CASSYLPAAYGYTF.

This clone was seen once. The rearrangement links TRBV6-1 to TRBJ1-1, with D possibly being TRBD1 (5 bases). Between the trimmed V and J ends, which lost 2 bases and 5 bases, there was a span of 12 bases. There are 14 residues in the CDR3. CDR1 is MNHNS, CDR2 SASEGT, per germline. CDR3 nucleotide sequence: TGTGCCAGCAGTGAACCCGGCAGGGTGACTGAAGCTTTCTTT. The encoded protein is CASSEPGRVTEAFF.

This chain uses TRBV5-4 with TRBJ2-3; TRBD1 matches at 9 bases. CDR3 length: 14 amino acids. The germline gives CDR1 SGHNT, CDR2 YYREEE (reference sequence). The V segment lost 4 bases and the J segment 3 bases; nucleotides outside the gene matches: 3. The DNA of the CDR3 is TGTGCCAGCAGCCCGACAGGGGGGACAGATACGCAGTATTTT. This encodes CASSPTGGTDTQYF.

In nucleotides, the CDR3 is TGTGCCAGCGGAGGGGATCAGCCCCAGCATTTT. This translates into CASGGDQPQHF. The chain is built from TRBV2 and TRBJ1-5, with D possibly TRBD1 on 5 matching bases. Germline V CDR1 and CDR2: SNHLY, FYNNEI. Between the trimmed V and J ends, which lost 8 bases and 5 bases, there was a span of 7 bases. This CDR3 is built from 11 residues. The complete variable domain, with remaining parts taken from reference TRBV2 and TRBJ1-5, reads EPEVTQTPSHQVTQMGQEVILRCVPISNHLYFYWYRQILGQKVEFLVSFYNNEISEKSEIFDDQFSVERPDGSNFTLKIRSTKLEDSAMYFCASGGDQPQHFGDGTRLSIL.

With regard to this clone: Different DNA sequences within this sample yield the same CDR3. The rearrangement links TRBV30 to TRBJ2-7; 9 nucleotides line up with TRBD2. J was trimmed by 0 bases and V by 3 bases; bases with no gene match: 6. This CDR3 is built from 15 residues. Germline assignment: CDR1 GTSNPN and CDR2 SVGIG (reference sequence). CDR3 DNA sequence: TGTGCCTGGAGGCGGGGGGGCGGGTACTCCTACGAGCAGTACTTC. It yields the protein CAWRRGGGYSYEQYF.

J is TRBJ2-7 and V is TRBV4-3, with TRBD1 matching 9 bases. The CDR3 extends over 18 amino acids. CDR1 LGHNA and CDR2 YSLEER come from the germline V gene. Trimming at V came to 1 base and at J to 4 bases, leaving 14 bases not matched to a gene. This CDR3 is CASSQAASTGGVMYEQYF. The CDR3 bases are TGCGCCAGCAGCCAAGCCGCCTCGACAGGGGGGGTGATGTACGAGCAGTACTTC.

The rearrangement links TRBV4-3 to TRBJ1-3; D uncertain. The germline V and J ends were trimmed by 0 bases and 0 bases, with 9 bases remaining between them. The CDR3 is made up of 16 amino acids. Germline-derived CDR1 and CDR2 are LGHNA and YSLEER. In DNA, the CDR3 is TGCGCCAGCAGCCAAGATAGCCGCTTCTCTGGAAACACCATATATTTT. Protein sequence: CASSQDSRFSGNTIYF.

CDR3 protein: CASSLYPDSYNEQFF. Written as DNA, the CDR3 is TGTGCCAGCAGCTTATATCCTGACTCCTACAATGAGCAGTTCTTC. The chain employs TRBV11-2 and TRBJ2-1; D uncertain. The V and J ends lost 2 bases and 0 bases respectively, with 8 bases between them. Germline loops: CDR1 SGHAT, CDR2 FQNNGV. The CDR3 runs 15 residues.

This chain connects TRBV6-1 to TRBJ1-3; TRBD1 matches 7 bases. The germline gives CDR1 MNHNS, CDR2 SASEGT. The V gene end was trimmed by 3 bases and the J gene end by 2 bases; junction bases not matched to a gene: 4. This CDR3 comprises 15 residues. As DNA, the CDR3 is TGTGCCAGCAGTGACATGGGGACAGCTGGAAACACCATATATTTT. Translated, it gives CASSDMGTAGNTIYF.

The chain uses TRBV4-1 and TRBJ1-1; D unresolved. The CDR3 has 16 residues. In germline, CDR1 is MGHRA, CDR2 YSYEKL. V shed 0 bases and J shed 0 bases, with 11 bases lying between them. The CDR3 DNA sequence: TGCGCCAGCAGCCAAGATCAGGTGGAATTGAACACTGAAGCTTTCTTT. This sequence encodes CASSQDQVELNTEAFF.

This rearrangement joins TRBV25-1 to TRBJ1-1, with D possibly TRBD1 on 5 matching bases. The CDR3 totals 14 residues. V was pared by 6 bases and J by 6 bases, with 17 bases between. Germline V lookup: CDR1 MGHDK, CDR2 SYGVNS. The CDR3 DNA follows: TGTGCCAGCAGGAAAGGAGGGGATGCTTCTGAAGCTTTCTTT. It is translated as CASRKGGDASEAFF.

This clone has only a few counts. The chain is built from TRBV4-2 and TRBJ1-1, with TRBD1 as a possible D gene (5 bases). The CDR3 runs to 13 residues. Deletions cut 1 base from V and 8 bases from J, with 11 bases between. The V gene's germline CDR1 is LGHNA and CDR2 YNFKEQ. CDR3 in DNA: TGTGCCAGCAGCCAAGTCAAAGGGGTAGAAGCTTTCTTT. Translating it yields CASSQVKGVEAFF.

The rearrangement uses TRBV10-2 and TRBJ2-5; 7 bases fit TRBD1. Germline V gene data show CDR1 as WSHSY and CDR2 as SAAADI. The CDR3 runs 15 residues. V shed 3 bases, J shed 4 bases, and the junction held 8 bases outside the gene matches. CDR3 region: CASSESPQGRETQYF. The CDR3 bases are TGCGCCAGCAGTGAATCCCCACAGGGGAGAGAGACCCAGTACTTC.

The chain carries TRBV5-4 and TRBJ2-1; 8 positions match TRBD2. CDR1 and CDR2 (germline): SGHNT, YYREEE (reference sequence). After removal of 5 bases from V and 8 bases from J, the junction contained 9 bases not matched to a gene. The CDR3 has 14 residues. The CDR3 DNA follows: TGTGCCAGCAGTCCGCGGGAGGTACCGGATGAGCAGTTCTTC. Protein sequence: CASSPREVPDEQFF.

This clone appeared once. The J gene is TRBJ2-3, the V gene TRBV7-9, with D possibly being TRBD2 (5 bases). The CDR3 covers 15 residues. V gave up 2 bases and J gave up 5 bases, with 14 bases separating them. Germline CDR1 reads SEHNR; CDR2 reads FQNEAQ (reference sequence). CDR3 sequence: CASSLLLGPEDTQYF. The CDR3 nucleotides read TGTGCCAGCAGCTTACTACTAGGGCCCGAAGATACGCAGTATTTT.

The chain carries TRBV19 and TRBJ1-1, with 8 bases that match TRBD1. This CDR3 region has 15 residues. The V segment lost 6 bases and the J segment 4 bases; nucleotides outside the gene matches: 10. Germline V CDR1 and CDR2: LNHDA, SQIVND (reference sequence). CDR3 in DNA: TGTGCCAGTAGAGTAATACAGGGGGAAGGCACTGAAGCTTTCTTT. It is translated as CASRVIQGEGTEAFF.

V and J are TRBV5-4 and TRBJ1-1; tentatively, D is TRBD1 (5 bases). Trimming removed 2 bases at V and 1 base at J, with 9 bases between. This CDR3 spans 14 amino acids. Germline lookup yields CDR1 SGHNT and CDR2 YYREEE (reference sequence). The CDR3 reads CASSFGGGNTEAFF. CDR3 sequence (DNA): TGTGCCAGCAGCTTTGGGGGGGGGAACACTGAAGCTTTCTTT.

J is TRBJ1-1 and V is TRBV6-5; TRBD1 might be the D (6 bases). Germline lookup yields CDR1 MNHEY and CDR2 SVGAGI. This CDR3 region has 13 residues. V was cut by 5 bases and J by 5 bases, with 12 bases left in between. The chain's CDR3 is CASSQGGSTEAFF. The CDR3 DNA reads as TGTGCCAGCAGTCAAGGGGGGTCAACTGAAGCTTTCTTT.

The chain joins TRBV18 to TRBJ2-7; D call uncertain. This CDR3 comprises 11 residues. From germline, CDR1 is KGHSH and CDR2 LQKENI. Trimming took off 2 bases at V and 7 bases at J, with 6 bases between the two ends. The CDR3, as DNA: TGTGCCAGCTCACCAGGGTCGGAGCAGTACTTC. It encodes CASSPGSEQYF.

This chain links TRBV11-3 with TRBJ2-1; 7 bases are a match to TRBD1. V lost 5 bases to trimming and J lost 8 bases; unmatched junction nucleotides: 6. CDR3 size: 13 residues. Germline V CDR1 and CDR2: SGHNT, YENEEA. In DNA, the CDR3 is TGTGCCAGCAGCCTACTCCAGGGGGATGAGCAGTTCTTC. Its protein is CASSLLQGDEQFF.

Here the CDR3 DNA reads TGTGCTAGTGGTCCAGGCCCAGGAAACTACAATGAGCAGTTCTTC. Encoded protein: CASGPGPGNYNEQFF. The genes are TRBV12-5 and TRBJ2-1; D is uncertain. The CDR3 sequence is 15 residues long. The V and J ends lost 5 bases and 3 bases respectively, with 14 bases between them. Germline V lookup: CDR1 LGHNT, CDR2 FRNRAP.

V usage is TRBV9 and J usage is TRBJ1-2, with a weak D call TRBD1 (6 bases). Looked up from germline, CDR1 is SGDLS and CDR2 is YYNGEE. Trimming shortened V by 4 bases and J by 3 bases, and 16 bases separated the two germline ends. CDR3 size: 15 residues. The CDR3 spells CASSLGGQGDYGYTF. CDR3 bases: TGTGCCAGCAGCCTGGGGGGGCAGGGTGACTATGGCTACACCTTC.

The chain carries TRBV6-1 and TRBJ2-1; maybe TRBD1 (7 bases). Trimming took 1 base from V and 2 from J, leaving 9 bases between them. Germline lookup yields CDR1 MNHNS and CDR2 SASEGT. The CDR3 has 15 residues. The CDR3 spells CASSEGRGAYNEQFF. CDR3 bases: TGTGCCAGCAGTGAAGGCAGGGGGGCCTACAATGAGCAGTTCTTC.

The chain is built from TRBV27 and TRBJ2-7, with TRBD1 identical over 9 bases. The trim removed 6 bases at V and 2 bases at J, leaving 11 bases unmatched. The CDR3 totals 16 residues. The germline gives CDR1 MNHEY, CDR2 SMNVEV (reference sequence). CDR3 sequence reads: CASSPSQGALPYEQYF. The CDR3 coding sequence is TGTGCCAGCAGCCCCTCACAGGGGGCCCTACCCTACGAGCAGTACTTC.

This clone came up once. The chain carries TRBV5-1 and TRBJ2-2, with D possibly matching TRBD2 (6 bases). The CDR3 contains 16 residues. Between the trimmed V and J ends, which lost 3 bases and 3 bases, there was a span of 15 bases. Looked up from germline, CDR1 is SGHRS and CDR2 is YFSETQ. CDR3 coding DNA: TGCGCCAGCAGCTCCCCAGGCGGGACCTACACCGGGGAGCTGTTTTTT. Amino acid sequence: CASSSPGGTYTGELFF.